Listed here are 28 T cell receptor beta chains from one sample, sequenced in a study of shared clonotypes between healthy human individuals. Sequencing was performed with immunoSEQ multiplex PCR; in TCRdb, only in-frame clones are kept and a portion is missing. The sample has roughly 2 million clones, about 94% seen once. Sequenced input: naive CD4+ T cells sorted from blood. Subset specified: CD45RA+ positively selected. All receptors come from a man aged 18 to 29 in good health.

The gene calls are TRBV7-9 and TRBJ2-3; the match to TRBD2 covers 7 bases. There are 17 residues in the CDR3. Trimming at V came to 5 bases and at J to 2 bases, leaving 13 bases not matched to a gene. CDR1 and CDR2 (germline): SEHNR, FQNEAQ (reference sequence). The CDR3 here is CASSPPGQRGLTDTQYF. The CDR3 DNA follows: TGTGCCAGCAGCCCCCCCGGTCAGCGGGGCCTCACAGATACGCAGTATTTT.

This sequence joins TRBV27 and TRBJ1-2; D is unclear. Trimming removed 10 bases at V and 9 bases at J, with 15 bases between. Germline CDR1 reads MNHEY; CDR2 reads SMNVEV (reference sequence). The CDR3 length is 11 residues. The DNA for the CDR3 is TGTGCCATCAGAATGAGAGGGCGCTACACCTTC. This gives the protein CAIRMRGRYTF.

The chain employs TRBV19 and TRBJ2-1, with 8 bases aligning to TRBD2. This CDR3 has 16 amino acids. The trim removed 3 bases at V and 5 bases at J, leaving 9 bases unmatched. Per germline, CDR1 LNHDA and CDR2 SQIVND (reference sequence). The CDR3 here is CASSISGGRRHNEQFF. CDR3 nucleotide sequence: TGTGCCAGTAGTATCTCTGGCGGGAGGCGCCACAATGAGCAGTTCTTC.

V is TRBV30 and J is TRBJ1-2, with D perhaps matching TRBD1 (5 bases). Deletions cut 2 bases from V and 8 bases from J, with 12 bases between. The germline V gene encodes CDR1 GTSNPN and CDR2 SVGIG (reference sequence). CDR3 length: 12 amino acids. The DNA of the CDR3 is TGTGCCTGGAGTCCGGCCTGGGGGGGCTACACCTTC. Protein product: CAWSPAWGGYTF.

For this clone: One junction end disagrees with the germline gene, perhaps due to a read error. The chain employs TRBV4-1 and TRBJ2-7; weak D call: TRBD2 (5 bases). This CDR3 has 15 amino acids. The germline gives CDR1 MGHRA, CDR2 YSYEKL. CDR3 sequence: CARSPPRVAPSEQYF. Written as DNA, the CDR3 is TGCGCCCGCAGCCCCCCGCGGGTAGCCCCTTCCGAGCAGTACTTC.

The J gene is TRBJ2-7, the V gene TRBV6-1; 8 bases line up with TRBD1. V lost 5 bases, J lost 3 bases, and 6 bases stayed unmatched. In germline, CDR1 is MNHNS, CDR2 SASEGT. This CDR3 spans 14 amino acids. CDR3 loop: CASSRTGTGYEQYF. The CDR3, as DNA: TGTGCCAGCAGTCGAACCGGGACAGGCTACGAGCAGTACTTC.

This clone has just one count. The chain is built from TRBV15 and TRBJ2-7, with D possibly TRBD1 on 5 matching bases. The CDR3 spans 14 residues. The germline CDR1 and CDR2 sequences are LNHNV and YYDKDF (reference sequence). Trimming left V 2 bases short and J 4 bases short, with 12 bases between. The CDR3 protein is CATSRQGSTYEQYF. The CDR3, as DNA: TGTGCCACCAGCAGACAGGGATCGACTTACGAGCAGTACTTC.

The chain recombines TRBV30 with TRBJ2-7; no reliable D call. The CDR3 extends over 13 amino acids. Germline CDR1 is GTSNPN and CDR2 is SVGIG (reference sequence). V was cut by 2 bases and J by 4 bases, with 12 bases left in between. This CDR3 is CAWSTALRYEQYF. The DNA for the CDR3 is TGTGCCTGGAGTACGGCCTTGCGGTACGAGCAGTACTTC.

J is TRBJ1-4 and V is TRBV7-2; D is uncertain. Deletions cut 1 base from V and 0 bases from J, with 9 bases between. This CDR3 has 16 amino acids. Germline V gene sequence: CDR1 SGHTA, CDR2 FQGNSA. DNA for the CDR3: TGTGCCAGCAGCTTAGTAGTGTCTGCAACTAATGAAAAACTGTTTTTT. Amino acids: CASSLVVSATNEKLFF.

The chain joins TRBV5-1 to TRBJ2-3, with 9 bases identical to TRBD2. V gave up 0 bases and J gave up 1 base; unmatched junction bases: 6. The CDR3 sequence is 17 residues long. Germline CDR1 SGHRS, CDR2 YFSETQ. DNA of the CDR3: TGCGCCAGCAGCTTGGGGCTAGCGGGGTTGGGCACAGATACGCAGTATTTT. It encodes CASSLGLAGLGTDTQYF.

This clone was observed a single time. V is TRBV5-1 and J is TRBJ1-2, with D perhaps matching TRBD1 (5 bases). The CDR3 is 14 amino acids. Trimming took off 1 base at V and 4 bases at J, with 11 bases between the two ends. Germline V gives CDR1 SGHRS, CDR2 YFSETQ. In DNA, the CDR3 is TGCGCCAGCAGCTTGTACCAGGGAGTCTATGGCTACACCTTC. Amino acid sequence: CASSLYQGVYGYTF.

The J gene is TRBJ1-2, the V gene TRBV6-1; tentative D call: TRBD1 (6 bases). Germline V gene data show CDR1 as MNHNS and CDR2 as SASEGT. This CDR3 spans 13 amino acids. V shed 4 bases and J shed 4 bases, with 10 bases lying between them. CDR3 coding DNA: TGTGCCAGCAGTGCTAACAGGGCCTATGGCTACACCTTC. Its protein is CASSANRAYGYTF.

This chain uses TRBV7-9 with TRBJ1-1; TRBD1 agrees at 7 bases. Germline CDR1 reads SEHNR; CDR2 reads FQNEAQ (reference sequence). The CDR3 is 16 residues long. V lost 0 bases to trimming and J lost 5 bases; unmatched junction nucleotides: 9. The CDR3 reads CASSLAAGGRRTEAFF. In nucleotides, the CDR3 is TGTGCCAGCAGCTTAGCTGCAGGGGGAAGGAGAACTGAAGCTTTCTTT. Supplemented by reference TRBV7-9 and TRBJ1-1, the full variable domain reads DTGVSQNPRHKITKRGQNVTFRCDPISEHNRLYWYRQTLGQGPEFLTYFQNEAQLEKSRLLSDRFSAERPKGSFSTLEIQRTEQGDSAMYLCASSLAAGGRRTEAFFGQGTRLTVV.

For this clone: Other DNA sequences of this sample code for an identical CDR3. This chain connects TRBV6-5 to TRBJ1-2; D is unclear. V was clipped by 2 bases and J by 4 bases, with 11 bases between them. Germline values: CDR1 MNHEY, CDR2 SVGAGI. This CDR3 has 14 amino acids. CDR3: CASSYRESGYGYTF. CDR3 DNA sequence: TGTGCCAGCAGTTACAGAGAATCGGGCTATGGCTACACCTTC.

CDR3 loop: CASSLGHVNQPQHF. CDR3 nucleotide sequence: TGTGCCAGCAGCTTGGGACATGTCAATCAGCCCCAGCATTTT. The genes are TRBV5-6 and TRBJ1-5; D gene uncertain. Germline assignment: CDR1 SGHDT and CDR2 YYEEEE. Trimming left V 0 bases short and J 3 bases short, with 7 bases between. There are 14 residues in the CDR3.

Note on this clone: The same CDR3 is also encoded by other DNA sequences in this sample. The rearrangement joins TRBV7-2 to TRBJ1-3; tentative D call: TRBD1 (5 bases). In germline, CDR1 is SGHTA, CDR2 FQGNSA. The V gene lost 1 base and the J gene lost 2 bases, with 9 bases spanning the gap. The CDR3 consists of 15 residues. The CDR3 DNA sequence: TGTGCCAGCAGCTTAGGGGCGGGGGCTGGAAACACCATATATTTT. Translation gives CASSLGAGAGNTIYF.

The chain's CDR3 is CASTPPGQAWSGYTF. For the CDR3, the DNA is TGTGCCAGTACCCCACCGGGACAGGCTTGGAGTGGCTACACCTTC. J is TRBJ1-2 and V is TRBV19; 8 nucleotides match TRBD1. V was pared by 7 bases and J by 7 bases, with 14 bases of the junction left unmatched. This CDR3 has 15 amino acids. Germline assignment: CDR1 LNHDA and CDR2 SQIVND (reference sequence). The complete variable domain, with remaining parts taken from reference TRBV19 and TRBJ1-2, reads DGGITQSPKYLFRKEGQNVTLSCEQNLNHDAMYWYRQDPGQGLRLIYYSQIVNDFQKGDIAEGYSVSREKKESFPLTVTSAQKNPTAFYLCASTPPGQAWSGYTFGSGTRLTVV.

This chain joins TRBV2 and TRBJ2-3; D not certain. This CDR3 has 12 amino acids. V lost 6 bases and J 4 bases, leaving 8 bases between the germline ends. Germline V lookup: CDR1 SNHLY, CDR2 FYNNEI. CDR3 nucleotide sequence: TGTGCCAGCAGGATAGTCCCAGATACGCAGTATTTT. Translating it yields CASRIVPDTQYF.

The V gene is TRBV18, the J gene TRBJ1-3; D is unresolved. The germline V gene has CDR1 KGHSH and CDR2 LQKENI. The CDR3 runs to 17 residues. V lost 5 bases and J 0 bases, leaving 17 bases between the germline ends. DNA of the CDR3: TGTGCCAGCTCATCAAAGAACACGCTAGTCTCTGGAAACACCATATATTTT. It specifies CASSSKNTLVSGNTIYF.

The chain employs TRBV6-1 and TRBJ2-7; tentative D call: TRBD2 (5 bases). Trimming pared 3 bases from V and 4 bases from J, leaving 10 bases between. The CDR3 is made up of 13 amino acids. CDR1 is MNHNS and CDR2 is SASEGT in the germline V gene. For the CDR3, the DNA is TGTGCCAGCAGTGAGAGTGAGGGTTACGAGCAGTACTTC. Amino acids: CASSESEGYEQYF.

This chain joins TRBV18 and TRBJ2-7; 7 nucleotides agree with TRBD2. CDR1 KGHSH and CDR2 LQKENI come from the germline V gene. V lost 3 bases and J lost 6; bases outside the gene matches: 8. The CDR3 has 14 amino acids. Here the CDR3 DNA reads TGTGCCAGCTCACCTCCCGGCGGGAGTGCCGAGCAGTACTTC. It encodes CASSPPGGSAEQYF.

The chain has TRBV9 and TRBJ2-7; TRBD1 might be the D (6 bases). Germline V CDR1 and CDR2: SGDLS, YYNGEE. Trimming cost V 3 bases and J 2 bases, with 18 bases left between them. The CDR3 sequence is 16 residues long. The CDR3 sequence: CASSADRPVGTYEQYF. For the CDR3, the DNA is TGTGCCAGCAGCGCCGACAGGCCAGTCGGGACCTACGAGCAGTACTTC.

CDR3 DNA sequence: TGTGCCAGCAGCTATCGACCAGCCGGACTAGCGATTAGCACAGATACGCAGTATTTT. This translates into CASSYRPAGLAISTDTQYF. The chain couples TRBV7-2 to TRBJ2-3; 9 bases are a match to TRBD2. Germline V CDR1 and CDR2: SGHTA, FQGNSA. The CDR3 loop spans 19 amino acids. J lost 0 bases, V lost 4 bases, and 14 bases had no gene match.

This clone was seen just once. The V call is TRBV11-3, the J call TRBJ2-5, with 16 nucleotides matching TRBD2. The V gene's germline CDR1 is SGHNT and CDR2 YENEEA. V shed 3 bases and J 1 base; nucleotides not matched to a gene: 5. This CDR3 region has 18 residues. The CDR3 reads CASSFGTSGRGAQETQYF. As DNA, the CDR3 is TGTGCCAGCAGCTTCGGGACTAGCGGGAGGGGGGCCCAAGAGACCCAGTACTTC. The full variable domain, its missing parts supplied by reference TRBV11-3 and TRBJ2-5, is EAGVVQSPRYKIIEKKQPVAFWCNPISGHNTLYWYLQNLGQGPELLIRYENEEAVDDSQLPKDRFSAERLKGVDSTLKIQPAELGDSAVYLCASSFGTSGRGAQETQYFGPGTRLLVL.

V usage is TRBV27 and J usage is TRBJ2-5, with D perhaps matching TRBD1 or TRBD2 (5 bases each). This CDR3 region has 15 residues. V lost 6 bases and J 2 bases, leaving 16 bases between the germline ends. The germline V gene encodes CDR1 MNHEY and CDR2 SMNVEV (reference sequence). The CDR3 nucleotides are TGTGCCAGCAGCCCGTCGGCAGGGAGTCAAGAGACCCAGTACTTC. Encoded protein: CASSPSAGSQETQYF.

This chain uses TRBV14 with TRBJ2-7; 9 nucleotides align to TRBD1. Germline-derived CDR1 and CDR2 are SGHDN and FVKESK. CDR3 size: 15 residues. CDR3 residues: CASSQDGTGRKVPWV. Written as DNA, the CDR3 is TGTGCCAGCAGCCAAGATGGGACAGGGAGAAAGGTACCGTGGGTC.

The sample holds one count of this clone. V and J are TRBV30 and TRBJ1-5; D call uncertain. Germline V CDR1 and CDR2: GTSNPN, SVGIG (reference sequence). This CDR3 has 15 residues. Trimming stripped 3 bases from V and 4 bases from J, with 16 bases between. CDR3 protein: CAWSAEGGLNQPQHF. The DNA of the CDR3 is TGTGCCTGGAGCGCTGAGGGCGGCTTAAATCAGCCCCAGCATTTT.

The rearrangement links TRBV2 to TRBJ2-7; D ambiguous. Trimming took 5 bases from V and 7 from J, leaving 12 bases between them. Germline V gene data show CDR1 as SNHLY and CDR2 as FYNNEI. The CDR3 runs 12 residues. CDR3: CASSSWAREQYF. The CDR3 bases are TGTGCCAGCAGTAGCTGGGCCCGAGAGCAGTACTTC.